The T cell receptor beta chain under discussion was sequenced for a study of T cell responses to AZD1222 COVID-19 vaccine. The V gene's germline CDR1 is KGHSH and CDR2 LQKENI. V lost 5 bases and J 7 bases, leaving 18 bases between the germline ends. The CDR3 length is 15 residues. Clones were sequenced by immunoSEQ multiplex PCR, and TCRdb holds only the in-frame ones, with some missing. The data show 65,000 to 75,000 clones, 80% to 85% seen once. The rearrangement uses TRBV18 and TRBJ1-3; D not resolved. The receptor was derived from an adult in good health. The material sequenced was peripheral blood, taken on day 0 of AZD1222 vaccination. The CDR3 DNA sequence: TGTGCCAGCTCAGTGACCGTACTAAGCGACAACACCATATATTTT. The encoded protein is CASSVTVLSDNTIYF.